This T cell receptor (beta chain) is drawn from a study of neoadjuvant nivolumab and ipilimumab in lung cancer. The germline CDR1 and CDR2 sequences are KGHSH and LQKENI. The CDR3 is 16 amino acids. With V trimmed by 0 bases and J by 5 bases, 5 bases remained unmatched. To note about this clone: The antigen is undetermined.

Study results and caveats: Higher pretherapy blood TCR richness went with higher resected-tumor richness.

Sequencing used immunoSEQ multiplex PCR; TCRdb keeps in-frame clones, though not all of them. The sample carries some 13,000 clones, less than 75% recorded once. The source of this sequence is an adult with non-small cell lung cancer. The chain couples TRBV18 to TRBJ2-1; 9 bases map to TRBD2. This material consisted of peripheral blood, taken after neoadjuvant nivolumab, alone or with ipilimumab, at or shortly before surgery. CDR3 in amino acids: CASSPPTAGGNNEQFF. DNA for the CDR3: TGTGCCAGCTCACCACCGACGGCGGGAGGGAACAATGAGCAGTTCTTC.